This entry is about one T cell receptor beta chain. This entry is derived from a study of blood T cell repertoires in COVID-19. Overall study: The United States, Italy and Spain were the sources of the acute and convalescent COVID-19 samples. PBMCs, B-cell-depleted T cells, or T cells were the source of the cDNA or gDNA that made up the material.

Measured with immunoSEQ multiplex PCR; TCRdb has only the in-frame clones, and not every one. The table lists approximately 90,000 clones, approximately 84% of them singletons. Germline CDR1 reads LGHDT; CDR2 reads YNNKEL (reference sequence). Trimming removed 1 base at V and 4 bases at J, with 4 bases between. This CDR3 has 13 residues. The TCR comes from a man in his 70s with COVID-19, enrolled during active disease. Sequencing input: peripheral blood. The chain combines TRBV3-1 (or the pseudogene TRBV3-2) with TRBJ2-2; D is unclear. The CDR3 nucleotides read TGTGCCAGCAGCCAAGTCAGCACCGGGGAGCTGTTTTTT. This gives the protein CASSQVSTGELFF.